Shown below are 17 T cell receptor beta chains from a single sample sequenced in a study of blood T cell repertoires in COVID-19 (TCRdb year 2020). Receptor amplification or capture employed the immunoSEQ multiplex PCR assay. TCRdb took over this immuneACCESS table, retaining in-frame rearrangements with V and J assigned. Such tables are incomplete; in checked studies, under half of the missing clones stem from an unresolved V gene, and the remainder is unexplained. In all, the sample holds about 260,000 clones, and approximately 90% of those were seen once. The ten biggest clones cover about 2.2% of the sample. Sequenced sample: peripheral blood. These receptor sequences come from a woman aged 50 to 60 who had recovered from COVID-19.

V usage is TRBV5-6 and J usage is TRBJ2-1; 14 positions agree with TRBD2. This CDR3 comprises 16 residues. The trim removed 4 bases at V and 10 bases at J, leaving 10 bases unmatched. Germline assignment: CDR1 SGHDT and CDR2 YYEEEE. CDR3 DNA: TGTGCCAGCAGCCCGGAAGGGACTAGCGGGAGCGGGGAGCAGTTCTTC. Protein: CASSPEGTSGSGEQFF.

In its sample, this clone was seen once. The rearrangement joins TRBV10-3 to TRBJ2-1, with a tentative D call TRBD2 (5 bases). The V and J ends lost 3 bases and 7 bases respectively, with 16 bases between them. The V gene's germline CDR1 is ENHRY and CDR2 SYGVKD. The CDR3 length is 15 residues. CDR3 in DNA: TGTGCCATCAGTGATCGTCGAGAACGGAGGAATGAGCAGTTCTTC. This encodes CAISDRRERRNEQFF.

This sequence joins TRBV7-2 and TRBJ2-4; 7 positions match TRBD2. The V segment lost 3 bases and the J segment 6 bases; nucleotides outside the gene matches: 5. Per the germline V gene, CDR1 is SGHTA and CDR2 is FQGNSA. The CDR3 totals 14 residues. The CDR3 loop is CASSLYSGGNIQYF. CDR3 in DNA: TGTGCCAGCAGCTTGTATTCGGGGGGAAACATTCAGTACTTC. Complete variable domain (other parts from reference TRBV7-2 and TRBJ2-4): GAGVSQSPSNKVTEKGKDVELRCDPISGHTALYWYRQSLGQGLEFLIYFQGNSAPDKSGLPSDRFSAERTGGSVSTLTIQRTQQEDSAVYLCASSLYSGGNIQYFGAGTRLSVL.

The chain uses TRBV27 and TRBJ1-1; 7 bases fit TRBD1. This CDR3 is 15 amino acids long. V shed 2 bases and J 5 bases; nucleotides not matched to a gene: 8. Looked up from germline, CDR1 is MNHEY and CDR2 is SMNVEV (reference sequence). The CDR3 DNA reads TGTGCCAGCAGTTTAAGTTACAGGGGATTAACTGAAGCTTTCTTT. Protein: CASSLSYRGLTEAFF.

V is TRBV6-6 and J is TRBJ2-2, with TRBD1 as a possible D gene (6 bases). The CDR3 loop spans 12 amino acids. V dropped 8 bases and J dropped 5 bases, with 9 bases sitting between them. Germline CDR1 and CDR2: MNHNY and SVGAGI (reference sequence). In DNA, the CDR3 is TGTGCCAGCTTTAGGGGGACCGGGGAGCTGTTTTTT. It specifies CASFRGTGELFF.

The V call is TRBV6-6, the J call TRBJ1-5; D perhaps matches TRBD1 (6 bases). V was pared by 2 bases and J by 0 bases, with 8 bases between. The CDR3 totals 15 residues. Germline V gives CDR1 MNHNY, CDR2 SVGAGI (reference sequence). CDR3 DNA: TGTGCCAGCAGTTACAGAGGGGGTAGCAATCAGCCCCAGCATTTT. Protein product: CASSYRGGSNQPQHF.

This chain uses TRBV29-1 with TRBJ1-2; 7 bases align to TRBD1. Germline CDR1 and CDR2: SQVTM and ANQGSEA. This CDR3 is 14 amino acids long. The V segment lost 6 bases and the J segment 0 bases; nucleotides outside the gene matches: 7. Here the CDR3 DNA reads TGCAGCGTCACGGGACAGCGTTCTAACTATGGCTACACCTTC. Protein sequence: CSVTGQRSNYGYTF.

This chain connects TRBV19 to TRBJ2-1, with 10 bases that match TRBD2. This CDR3 spans 18 amino acids. V was clipped by 6 bases and J by 1 base; unmatched bases: 12. CDR1 and CDR2 from the germline V gene are LNHDA and SQIVND (reference sequence). CDR3 DNA: TGTGCCAGTAGGATTCTAGCGGGGGCCCCCGATTCCTACAATGAGCAGTTCTTC. Its translation: CASRILAGAPDSYNEQFF.

The chain is built from TRBV7-2 and TRBJ1-5; D may be TRBD1 (6 bases). Trimming removed 3 bases at V and 0 bases at J, with 9 bases between. The CDR3 sequence is 15 residues long. The germline CDR1 and CDR2 sequences are SGHTA and FQGNSA. This CDR3 is CASSLGHNSNQPQHF. The CDR3 nucleotides are TGTGCCAGCAGCTTGGGACACAATAGCAATCAGCCCCAGCATTTT.

The chain uses TRBV2 and TRBJ1-5, with a weak D call TRBD1 (6 bases). The CDR3 runs 12 residues. Trimming took off 8 bases at V and 7 bases at J, with 12 bases between the two ends. The V gene's germline CDR1 is SNHLY and CDR2 FYNNEI. CDR3 nucleotide sequence: TGTGCCAGCGCACAGGGTCCCCAGCCCCAGCATTTT. Translating it yields CASAQGPQPQHF.

The chain employs TRBV19 and TRBJ1-2, with 7 bases identical to TRBD1. The CDR3 is made up of 15 amino acids. Germline trimming cut 4 bases from V and 6 bases from J; bases unmatched to any gene: 11. The germline V gene has CDR1 LNHDA and CDR2 SQIVND (reference sequence). The CDR3 DNA reads as TGTGCCAGTAGTACCATGACAGGGATGGTTCATGGCTACACCTTC. Its protein product is CASSTMTGMVHGYTF.

This chain uses TRBV5-1 with TRBJ2-1; D not resolved. Germline V gene sequence: CDR1 SGHRS, CDR2 YFSETQ. The CDR3 consists of 13 residues. The V end was cut by 4 bases, the J end by 6 bases, with 11 bases between. The CDR3 protein is CASSTRDTNEQFF. The CDR3 nucleotides are TGCGCCAGCAGCACCCGAGACACCAATGAGCAGTTCTTC.

The table lists this clone with a count of one. The V call is TRBV27, the J call TRBJ2-1; 11 bases align to TRBD2. Germline CDR1 is MNHEY and CDR2 is SMNVEV (reference sequence). This CDR3 has 16 residues. With V trimmed by 4 bases and J by 0 bases, 2 bases remained unmatched. The CDR3 sequence: CASSSGLAVSYNEQFF. DNA for the CDR3: TGTGCCAGCAGTTCGGGACTAGCGGTCTCCTACAATGAGCAGTTCTTC.

The chain employs TRBV5-4 and TRBJ1-1; D gene ambiguous. This CDR3 is built from 13 residues. Per the germline V gene, CDR1 is SGHNT and CDR2 is YYREEE (reference sequence). The germline V and J ends were trimmed by 4 bases and 0 bases, with 7 bases remaining between them. The CDR3 bases are TGTGCCAGCAGCCAGCGGGTGAACACTGAAGCTTTCTTT. This codes for CASSQRVNTEAFF.

This rearrangement joins TRBV4-3 to TRBJ2-4, with 7 bases aligning to TRBD1. Germline V gene lookup returns CDR1 LGHNA and CDR2 YSLEER. CDR3 length: 16 amino acids. V lost 0 bases and J lost 6; bases outside the gene matches: 8. CDR3 coding DNA: TGCGCCAGCAGCCAAGATAGCGCAGGGGGTACAAACATTCAGTACTTC. It translates to CASSQDSAGGTNIQYF.

The chain joins TRBV19 to TRBJ2-1; TRBD2 matches at 9 bases. From germline, CDR1 is LNHDA and CDR2 SQIVND (reference sequence). The CDR3 is 13 residues long. The junction had 11 bases not matched to a gene; V was cut back by 6 bases and J by 14 bases. The chain's CDR3 is CASREASGILEFF. CDR3 nucleotides: TGTGCCAGTAGGGAGGCTAGCGGGATTTTAGAGTTCTTC. Together with reference TRBV19 and TRBJ2-1, the CDR3 gives the full variable domain: DGGITQSPKYLFRKEGQNVTLSCEQNLNHDAMYWYRQDPGQGLRLIYYSQIVNDFQKGDIAEGYSVSREKKESFPLTVTSAQKNPTAFYLCASREASGILEFFGPGTRLTVL.

This clone was recorded only once. V is TRBV7-8 and J is TRBJ2-1, with 7 bases matching TRBD1. Germline CDR1 is SGHVS and CDR2 is FQNEAQ. This CDR3 has 15 residues. V lost 5 bases, J lost 5 bases, and 9 bases stayed unmatched. In DNA form, the CDR3 reads TGTGCCAGCAGCCGGCGACAGGGCTGGCACAATGAGCAGTTCTTC. Amino acid sequence: CASSRRQGWHNEQFF.